This TCR beta chain was sequenced during a study of shared clonotypes between healthy human individuals. Study background: Per donor, CD8 memory used one plate, CD8 naive used two, CD4 memory used three and CD4 naive used three.

Each donor was a Caucasian adult residing in Nashville, Tennessee. Subsets obtained from CD4+ cells comprised CD45RA+ naive and CD45RA-negative memory cells. The CDR3 contains 15 residues. The germline CDR1 and CDR2 sequences are LGHNT and FRNRAP. Between the trimmed V and J ends, which lost 4 bases and 7 bases, there was a span of 17 bases. This clone was counted only a few times. Assay: immunoSEQ multiplex PCR; the TCRdb copy retains only in-frame clones and omits some. The sample holds over a million clones, about 75% seen once. This chain uses TRBV12-5 with TRBJ2-1, with D possibly matching TRBD2 (6 bases). The source is a man aged 18 to 35 in good health. The sequencing sample was made of memory CD4+ T cells sorted from blood. As to subset: CD45RA-negative fraction. CDR3 loop: CASGYPAKAGNEQFF. The CDR3 nucleotides read TGTGCTAGTGGTTACCCCGCAAAGGCGGGGAATGAGCAGTTCTTC.